This TCR beta chain was sequenced during a study of T cell changes during pregnancy in multiple sclerosis. Germline CDR1 is SEHNR and CDR2 is FQNEAQ (reference sequence). Trimming at V came to 4 bases and at J to 4 bases, leaving 12 bases not matched to a gene. CDR3 length: 17 amino acids. TCRdb keeps only in-frame clones here, not all; method: immunoSEQ multiplex PCR. This table has approximately 26,000 clones, roughly 87% appearing once. The sequence came from a female donor with multiple sclerosis, enrolled in a pregnancy study. This specimen was CD4+ T cells from peripheral blood mononuclear cells, taken in the second trimester of pregnancy. This chain connects TRBV7-9 to TRBJ2-3; TRBD2 matches 9 bases. This chain's CDR3 is CASSSPSGRGGADTQYF. In nucleotides, the CDR3 is TGTGCCAGCAGCTCCCCCTCGGGGCGGGGGGGTGCAGATACGCAGTATTTT.